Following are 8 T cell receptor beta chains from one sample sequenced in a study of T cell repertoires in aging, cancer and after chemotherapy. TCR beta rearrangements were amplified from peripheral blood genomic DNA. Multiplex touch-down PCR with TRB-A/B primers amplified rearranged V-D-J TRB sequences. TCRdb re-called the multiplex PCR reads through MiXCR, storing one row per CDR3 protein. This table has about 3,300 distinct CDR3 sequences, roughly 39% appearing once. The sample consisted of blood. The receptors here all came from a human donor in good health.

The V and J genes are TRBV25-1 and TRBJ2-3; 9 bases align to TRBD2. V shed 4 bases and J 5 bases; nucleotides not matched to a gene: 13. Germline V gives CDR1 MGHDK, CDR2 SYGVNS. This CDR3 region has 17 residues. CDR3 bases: TGTGCCAGCAGTGGAGCTAGCGGGGTTCTTCAGGGAGATACGCAGTATTTT. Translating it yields CASSGASGVLQGDTQYF.

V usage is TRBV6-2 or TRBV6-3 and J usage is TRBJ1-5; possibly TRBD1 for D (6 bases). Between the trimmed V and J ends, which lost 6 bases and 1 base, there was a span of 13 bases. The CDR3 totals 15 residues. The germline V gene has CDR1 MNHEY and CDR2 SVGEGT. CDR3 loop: CASRGGGISNQPQHF. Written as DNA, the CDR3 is TGTGCCAGCAGGGGAGGGGGTATCAGCAATCAGCCCCAGCATTTT.

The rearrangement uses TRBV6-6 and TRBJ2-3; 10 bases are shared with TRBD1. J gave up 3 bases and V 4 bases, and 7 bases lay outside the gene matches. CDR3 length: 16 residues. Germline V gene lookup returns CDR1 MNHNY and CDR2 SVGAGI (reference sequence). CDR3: CASSFPPGQGTDTQYF. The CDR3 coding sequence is TGTGCCAGCAGTTTTCCTCCGGGACAGGGGACAGATACGCAGTATTTT.

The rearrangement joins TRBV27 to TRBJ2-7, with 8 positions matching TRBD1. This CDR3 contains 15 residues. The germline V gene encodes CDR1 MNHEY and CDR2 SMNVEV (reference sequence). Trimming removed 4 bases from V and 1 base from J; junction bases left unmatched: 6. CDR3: CASSSSGTGSYEQYF. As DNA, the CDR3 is TGTGCCAGCAGTTCCTCCGGGACAGGATCCTACGAGCAGTACTTC.

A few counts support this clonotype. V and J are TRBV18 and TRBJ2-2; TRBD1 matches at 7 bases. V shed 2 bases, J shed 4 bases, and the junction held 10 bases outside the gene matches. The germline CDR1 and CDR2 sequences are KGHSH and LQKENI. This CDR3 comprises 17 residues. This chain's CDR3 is CASSPLQGTSGTGELFF. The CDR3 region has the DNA TGTGCCAGCTCACCATTACAGGGGACGTCGGGCACCGGGGAGCTGTTTTTT.

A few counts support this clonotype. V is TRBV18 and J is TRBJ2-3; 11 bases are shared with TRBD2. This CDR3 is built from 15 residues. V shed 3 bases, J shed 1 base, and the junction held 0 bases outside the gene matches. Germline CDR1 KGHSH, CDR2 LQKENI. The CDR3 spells CASSPGLAGTDTQYF. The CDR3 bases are TGTGCCAGCTCACCGGGACTAGCGGGCACAGATACGCAGTATTTT.

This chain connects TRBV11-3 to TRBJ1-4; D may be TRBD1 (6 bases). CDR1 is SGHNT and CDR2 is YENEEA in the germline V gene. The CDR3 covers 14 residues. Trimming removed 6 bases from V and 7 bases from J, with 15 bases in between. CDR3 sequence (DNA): TGTGCCAGCAGTCCCCAGGGACATACTGAAAAACTGTTTTTT. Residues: CASSPQGHTEKLFF.

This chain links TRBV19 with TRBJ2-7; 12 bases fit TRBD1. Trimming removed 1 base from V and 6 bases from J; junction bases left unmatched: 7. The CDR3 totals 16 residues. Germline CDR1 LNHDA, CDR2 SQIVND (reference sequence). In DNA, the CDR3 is TGTGCCAGTAGTATAGCGGGACAGGGGGCGCGGATCGAGCAGTACTTC. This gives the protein CASSIAGQGARIEQYF. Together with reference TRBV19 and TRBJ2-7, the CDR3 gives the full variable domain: DGGITQSPKYLFRKEGQNVTLSCEQNLNHDAMYWYRQDPGQGLRLIYYSQIVNDFQKGDIAEGYSVSREKKESFPLTVTSAQKNPTAFYLCASSIAGQGARIEQYFGPGTRLTVT.